This entry describes one T cell receptor (beta chain). What antigen it recognizes has not been identified. A far larger clone is just one base off, so this is likely a read error. The time point label on this specimen signifies: before trial treatment. Donors were enrolled in RACIN, a single-arm phase I dose-escalation trial combining nivolumab, ipilimumab, aspirin, low-dose cyclophosphamide and low-dose radiotherapy. Patients were eligible if they had advanced solid tumors that were TIL-negative. This record comes from a study of low-dose radiotherapy and immunotherapy resistance in tumors (dated 2022 in TCRdb). Turning to the overall study: In Cohort 1, each fraction delivered 0.5 Gy every 2 weeks, and the prescribed total PTV dose was 6.5 Gy. Patients in Cohort 2 were given 1 Gy per fraction every two weeks, for a total of 13 Gy across 26 weeks. Nivolumab and ipilimumab were both given intravenously, with nivolumab at a 240 mg flat dose every two weeks and ipilimumab at 1 mg/kg every six weeks. Every two weeks, patients got intravenous cyclophosphamide at 200 mg/m2, given one day ahead of each radiation and immunotherapy administration. Starting on cycle 1 day 1, patients took 300 mg of aspirin by mouth once daily for four cycles. The trial did not randomize participants into treatment groups. Eight patients were included in the translational analysis: three from the first dose cohort and the first five from the second dose cohort.

The instrument was an Illumina HiSeq 2500. First-strand cDNA was synthesized using Superscript III and a set of TRAV- and TRBV-specific primers, so that both TCRalpha and TCRbeta chains were covered. TCRs were amplified with Phusion for about 20 PCR cycles using a constant-region primer together with the adapter attached to the V primers. The isolated mRNA was amplified using the MessageAmp II aRNA Amplification Kit, with in vitro transcription performed for about 15 hours at 37 degrees C. mRNA for TCR sequencing was isolated with the Dynabeads mRNA DIRECT Purification Kit. Indexed Illumina adapters were added in a second Phusion PCR of about 26 cycles, and the PCR products were purified with AMPure XP beads. The authors processed their data as follows. Custom Perl scripts were used to pool TCR sequences that encoded the same protein, to remove out-of-frame sequences, and to calculate the abundance of each clonotype. TCR sequences supported by only a single read were excluded from analysis. The metrics used to describe the repertoires included Shannon entropy, Gini index, clonality, richness, and the frequency of TCRs shared between repertoires. TCRdb cleaned the public reads at Q25 with fastp, built clones with MiXCR and kept in-frame beta chains. Records with the same CDR3 protein are collapsed into one entry carrying the most frequent genes and DNA. The V and J calls here are based on TCRdb, not the publication. This sample is represented by tens of thousands of distinct CDR3 sequences; around 31% of them were singletons. 8.5% to 14% of the sample is taken by the ten largest.

Inclusive of the bounding cysteine and phenylalanine, the CDR3 is 16 residues long. The sequence is cut down to CDR3 DNA, 48 bases in frame from base 1. Via the germline V gene (reference sequence), CDR1 is MNHEY and CDR2 SMNVEV. The trim is 10 bases for V and 7 bases for J, with a gap of 28 bases between the germline ends. The sequence was collected from a female donor with ovarian cancer. Recombination linked TRBV27 to TRBJ2-5; TRBD2 is possibly the D segment (5 matching bases). Sequenced material: PBMCs, taken before treatment. The DNA sequence is as follows: TGTGCCACCGTGAGATTATGGCAGCCCGACGGGATGACCCAGTACTTC. Its protein product is CATVRLWQPDGMTQYF.